This T cell receptor beta chain was sequenced during a study of cytomegalovirus exposure and HLA in healthy donors. Study-level background: Out of roughly 170 million T cells, an earlier analysis found some 120 million unique TCR beta sequences in total.

Germline lookup yields CDR1 MNHEY and CDR2 SMNVEV (reference sequence). The CDR3 contains 15 residues. Trimming took off 1 base at V and 3 bases at J, with 12 bases between the two ends. A word on this clone: Its antigen is unidentified.

General study findings and limits: In a later analysis, productive TCRs from donors in an Asian-associated ancestry cluster reportedly carried fewer N-insertions than the cohort mean.

Both 60 Vbeta primers and 13 Jbeta primers went into the PCR. The data were produced by immunoSEQ multiplex PCR, yet TCRdb's version contains in-frame clones alone and is incomplete. The table has roughly 100,000 clones, around 79% seen once. The sequenced sample was PBMCs. The sequence came from a man aged 60 to 75 in good health and CMV-seronegative. This chain links TRBV27 with TRBJ1-1; D gene unclear. CDR3 bases: TGTGCCAGCAGTTTATTCGGGATGCTAGACACTGAAGCTTTCTTT. It codes for CASSLFGMLDTEAFF.